A single sample gave rise to the 13 T cell receptor beta chains below, sequenced in a study of shared clonotypes between healthy human individuals. Some clones are missing from TCRdb's copy, which holds only in-frame ones; the method was immunoSEQ multiplex PCR. Of some 2,400,000 clones in the sample, approximately 96% were seen once. The sample taken for sequencing was naive CD4+ T cells sorted from blood. Noted subset: CD45RA+ positively selected. These TCRs come from a man between 18 and 29 years old in good health.

This clone was counted between two and nine times. The V and J genes are TRBV5-4 and TRBJ1-5; no clear D gene. With 0 bases removed from V and 11 bases from J, the gap between germline ends came to 12 bases. The CDR3 sequence is 13 residues long. Germline CDR1 reads SGHNT; CDR2 reads YYREEE (reference sequence). This CDR3 reads CASSLEPNLAQHF. The DNA for the CDR3 is TGTGCCAGCAGCTTGGAGCCCAACCTAGCCCAGCATTTT.

The sample holds a few counts of this clone. V gene TRBV7-9 combines with J gene TRBJ2-2, with D possibly matching TRBD1 (6 bases). This CDR3 region has 15 residues. Trimming took off 3 bases at V and 4 bases at J, with 12 bases between the two ends. Germline V lookup: CDR1 SEHNR, CDR2 FQNEAQ (reference sequence). The CDR3 DNA reads TGTGCCAGCAGCTTCTACCAGGGGAGCACCGGGGAGCTGTTTTTT. This gives the protein CASSFYQGSTGELFF.

V gene TRBV21-1 combines with J gene TRBJ1-1. TRBV21-1 has pseudogene status. The CDR3 spans 14 residues. The CDR3 DNA reads TGTGCCAGCACCAGGGAGGGGAGGAAGACTGAAGCTTTCTTT. Translation: CASTREGRKTEAFF.

Worth noting for this clone: The same CDR3 arises from other DNA sequences in this sample as well. The gene calls are TRBV5-1 and TRBJ1-5; D is undetermined. The CDR3 is made up of 13 amino acids. The V gene lost 4 bases and the J gene lost 4 bases, with 9 bases spanning the gap. Germline V CDR1 and CDR2: SGHRS, YFSETQ. CDR3 amino acids: CASSPDLNQPQHF. The CDR3, as DNA: TGCGCCAGCAGCCCTGATTTAAATCAGCCCCAGCATTTT.

The rearrangement joins TRBV2 to TRBJ1-2; unclear D gene. From germline, CDR1 is SNHLY and CDR2 FYNNEI. The CDR3 has 14 residues. The V end was cut by 4 bases, the J end by 5 bases, with 14 bases between. This CDR3 reads CASSARTEPYGYTF. Written as DNA, the CDR3 is TGTGCCAGCAGTGCCCGGACGGAACCTTATGGCTACACCTTC.

V usage is TRBV2 and J usage is TRBJ1-3; D ambiguous. Trimming pared 2 bases from V and 1 base from J, leaving 9 bases between. CDR1 and CDR2 from the germline V gene are SNHLY and FYNNEI. The CDR3 has 15 amino acids. The CDR3, as DNA: TGTGCCAGCAGTGAATCGCCGGGGTCTGGAAACACCATATATTTT. Translated, it gives CASSESPGSGNTIYF.

A single count supports this clone. CDR3 region: CASSLQGGTVYEQYF. For the CDR3, the DNA is TGTGCCAGCAGCTTACAAGGGGGGACGGTCTACGAGCAGTACTTC. The chain carries TRBV7-6 and TRBJ2-7, with D perhaps TRBD1 or TRBD2 (6 bases each). The CDR3 totals 15 residues. The germline gives CDR1 SGHVS, CDR2 FNYEAQ. The V end lost 2 bases, the J end lost 3 bases, and 14 bases lay between the germline ends.

The V call is TRBV30, the J call TRBJ1-6; D gene ambiguous. The CDR3 loop spans 16 amino acids. Trimming stripped 3 bases from V and 2 bases from J, with 14 bases between. Germline CDR1 and CDR2: GTSNPN and SVGIG (reference sequence). As DNA, the CDR3 is TGTGCCTGGAGGCTCCCGCTCCTAGCCTATAATTCACCCCTCCACTTT. Translating gives CAWRLPLLAYNSPLHF.

The chain has TRBV18 and TRBJ2-3, with 11 bases aligning to TRBD2. J was trimmed by 5 bases and V by 6 bases; bases with no gene match: 4. The germline gives CDR1 KGHSH, CDR2 LQKENI. The CDR3 extends over 14 amino acids. CDR3 coding DNA: TGTGCCAGCTCCGCCGGACTAGCGGGAGATACGCAGTATTTT. It codes for CASSAGLAGDTQYF.

The V call is TRBV30, the J call TRBJ1-6, with a possible D match to TRBD1 (6 bases). The V gene lost 1 base and the J gene lost 8 bases, with 12 bases spanning the gap. The CDR3 loop spans 14 amino acids. Germline V lookup: CDR1 GTSNPN, CDR2 SVGIG (reference sequence). The CDR3 region has the DNA TGTGCCTGGAGTGCCGAGGGGGGGCATTCACCCCTCCACTTT. Translation gives CAWSAEGGHSPLHF.

The J gene is TRBJ2-5, the V gene TRBV30; D not resolved. The CDR3 totals 14 residues. The germline V and J ends were trimmed by 4 bases and 2 bases, with 14 bases remaining between them. CDR1 and CDR2 from the germline V gene are GTSNPN and SVGIG (reference sequence). The CDR3: CAWNLWGFQETQYF. CDR3 in DNA: TGTGCCTGGAATCTCTGGGGTTTTCAAGAGACCCAGTACTTC.

The chain is built from TRBV7-9 and TRBJ1-6; D unclear. This CDR3 has 16 residues. V shed 5 bases and J shed 3 bases, with 14 bases lying between them. The germline V gene encodes CDR1 SEHNR and CDR2 FQNEAQ (reference sequence). For the CDR3, the DNA is TGTGCCAGCAGCCCGCTCGAAAGGGACTATAATTCACCCCTCCACTTT. This sequence encodes CASSPLERDYNSPLHF.

Only a few counts were recorded for this clone. Different DNA sequences within this sample yield the same CDR3. This sequence joins TRBV9 and TRBJ1-1, with D perhaps TRBD1 (5 bases). This CDR3 region has 14 residues. V lost 2 bases and J lost 4, with 12 bases in between. CDR1 and CDR2 (germline): SGDLS, YYNGEE. The CDR3 DNA reads as TGTGCCAGCAGCGTGGACCCAAGGGGCACTGAAGCTTTCTTT. Translated, it gives CASSVDPRGTEAFF.